A single sample gave rise to the 8 T cell receptor beta chains below, sequenced in a study of shared clonotypes between healthy human individuals. Generated by immunoSEQ multiplex PCR, the TCRdb table keeps only in-frame clones and is missing some. The sample has some 2,000,000 clones; roughly 94% are singletons. Material: naive CD4+ T cells sorted from blood. Subset defined: CD45RA+ positively selected. The origin of the receptors is a man between 18 and 29 years old in good health.

The chain uses TRBV7-9 and TRBJ2-5, with D tentatively TRBD1 (6 bases). The CDR3 contains 15 residues. Germline values: CDR1 SEHNR, CDR2 FQNEAQ (reference sequence). V was cut by 4 bases and J by 3 bases, with 15 bases left in between. CDR3 residues: CASSSTVKGEETQYF. Written as DNA, the CDR3 is TGTGCCAGCAGCTCAACGGTAAAGGGGGAAGAGACCCAGTACTTC.

The chain combines TRBV5-1 with TRBJ1-6; the match to TRBD1 covers 7 bases. CDR3 length: 15 residues. The V gene's germline CDR1 is SGHRS and CDR2 YFSETQ. With 4 bases clipped from V and 5 bases from J, the junction kept 6 bases outside the gene matches. The CDR3 nucleotides read TGCGCCAGCAGCCTATGGGGACAGAATAATTCACCCCTCCACTTT. It yields the protein CASSLWGQNNSPLHF.

The chain is built from TRBV9 and TRBJ2-3, with 9 bases identical to TRBD2. The trim removed 2 bases at V and 4 bases at J, leaving 5 bases unmatched. The V gene's germline CDR1 is SGDLS and CDR2 YYNGEE. The CDR3 runs to 15 residues. CDR3 DNA sequence: TGTGCCAGCAGCGTTAGCGGGAGTGGGGCAGATACGCAGTATTTT. Translating it yields CASSVSGSGADTQYF.

The chain couples TRBV5-1 to TRBJ2-1; 11 positions match TRBD2. Germline-derived CDR1 and CDR2 are SGHRS and YFSETQ. The CDR3 sequence is 14 residues long. The V segment lost 1 base and the J segment 15 bases; nucleotides outside the gene matches: 9. The CDR3 region is CASSLSLAGGTRFF. CDR3 nucleotide sequence: TGCGCCAGCAGCTTGAGCCTAGCGGGAGGAACGCGGTTCTTC. The variable domain in full, with the rest retrieved from reference TRBV5-1 and TRBJ2-1, is KAGVTQTPRYLIKTRGQQVTLSCSPISGHRSVSWYQQTPGQGLQFLFEYFSETQRNKGNFPGRFSGRQFSNSRSEMNVSTLELGDSALYLCASSLSLAGGTRFFGPGTRLTVL.

The chain carries TRBV19 and TRBJ1-1; D not certain. The CDR3 covers 13 residues. V was clipped by 4 bases and J by 0 bases, with 6 bases between them. CDR1 and CDR2 from the germline V gene are LNHDA and SQIVND (reference sequence). CDR3 in amino acids: CASSSTLNTEAFF. DNA for the CDR3: TGTGCCAGTAGTAGCACCTTGAACACTGAAGCTTTCTTT.

The chain joins TRBV30 to TRBJ2-3, with D possibly being TRBD2 (6 bases). The CDR3 has 14 residues. Germline V gene data show CDR1 as GTSNPN and CDR2 as SVGIG (reference sequence). Trimming took 3 bases from V and 7 from J, leaving 17 bases between them. The CDR3 coding sequence is TGTGCCTGGAGCGCTCGGACTACTCCGTATACGCAGTATTTT. Residues: CAWSARTTPYTQYF.

This clone appeared once. The chain employs TRBV28 and TRBJ1-2; possible D gene TRBD1, 5 bases. Looked up from germline, CDR1 is MDHEN and CDR2 is SYDVKM. The germline V and J ends were trimmed by 6 bases and 0 bases, with 17 bases remaining between them. The CDR3 runs 16 residues. This CDR3 reads CASRPPGGLANYGYTF. The CDR3 DNA reads as TGTGCCAGCAGGCCGCCCGGGGGTTTAGCTAACTATGGCTACACCTTC.

The genes are TRBV2 and TRBJ2-1; TRBD2 aligns across 10 bases. This CDR3 spans 15 amino acids. Germline V gene data show CDR1 as SNHLY and CDR2 as FYNNEI. V trimming: 6 bases; J trimming: 10 bases; junction bases outside the gene matches: 12. CDR3 coding DNA: TGTGCCAGCAGCCCCCAAGCGGGGGGGCCCAGAGAGCAGTTCTTC. Translating it yields CASSPQAGGPREQFF.